This TCR beta chain was found in a study of vaccination and CD4 T cells after COVID-19. About the study: Stimulation of cells relied on overlapping spike peptides derived from SARS-CoV-2, HCoV-NL63, HCoV-OC43 and HCoV-229E. Study conclusions and caveats: Median numbers of SARS-CoV-2-reactive clonotypes increased from approximately 23 to 38 (not a significant change).

V was cut by 5 bases and J by 2 bases, with 16 bases left in between. The CDR3 runs to 15 residues. Germline loops: CDR1 SGHAT, CDR2 FQNNGV. Oncomine TCR Beta short-read sequencing was applied to DNA from cultured CD4+ T cells. TCRdb re-analysed the PCR reads in MiXCR, keeping a single row per CDR3 protein. The sample shows 6,500 to 9,000 distinct CDR3 sequences, around 33% of them seen only once. As concerns this clonotype: Its specificity is not known.

Treatment indicated: roughly 10-day PBMC culture with coronavirus spike peptide pools or control peptides (ViraFEST assay). Researchers collected the unexposed donor's CD4+ T cells before the COVID-19 pandemic (2011-2018). Sequences were obtained from CD4+ T cells from blood, cultured in vitro. This rearrangement joins TRBV11-2 to TRBJ2-7, with a possible D match to TRBD2 (6 bases). This receptor was obtained from a human donor in good health. CDR3 DNA: TGTGCCAGCAGCCGAAACCGGGACTCACCCTACGAGCAGTACTTC. Amino acid sequence: CASSRNRDSPYEQYF.